This section outlines one TCR beta chain sequence together with its context. Its antigen remains unknown. Participants comprised healthy donors of bone marrow. Donors were ostensibly healthy at sampling, although undocumented immune exposures were probable. The CDR3 extends over 15 amino acids. Germline V gene lookup returns CDR1 LNHDA and CDR2 SQIVND (reference sequence). V gave up 6 bases and J gave up 6 bases, with 21 bases separating them. The PCR made use of 60 Vbeta and 13 Jbeta primers. Using immunoSEQ multiplex PCR, the repertoire was profiled, and TCRdb retains in-frame clones only, with some absent. The sample lists about 190,000 clones, just under 75% occurring once. The sample belongs to a study of cytomegalovirus exposure and HLA in healthy donors. Overall study findings and caveats: Data from an earlier analysis indicated that most TCR beta V segments were productive either about 87% or about 30% of the time. Later, TCR association rates were found to vary by HLA locus, highest for DRB1 and lowest for HLA-C.

The rearrangement links TRBV19 to TRBJ2-7; TRBD1 is a possible D gene (6 bases). This TCR came from a man aged 30 to 45 in good health and CMV-seropositive. The source material was PBMCs. The CDR3 DNA reads as TGTGCCAGTAGGACCGGGACACTCACCGATGGCGAGCAGTACTTC. Residues: CASRTGTLTDGEQYF.